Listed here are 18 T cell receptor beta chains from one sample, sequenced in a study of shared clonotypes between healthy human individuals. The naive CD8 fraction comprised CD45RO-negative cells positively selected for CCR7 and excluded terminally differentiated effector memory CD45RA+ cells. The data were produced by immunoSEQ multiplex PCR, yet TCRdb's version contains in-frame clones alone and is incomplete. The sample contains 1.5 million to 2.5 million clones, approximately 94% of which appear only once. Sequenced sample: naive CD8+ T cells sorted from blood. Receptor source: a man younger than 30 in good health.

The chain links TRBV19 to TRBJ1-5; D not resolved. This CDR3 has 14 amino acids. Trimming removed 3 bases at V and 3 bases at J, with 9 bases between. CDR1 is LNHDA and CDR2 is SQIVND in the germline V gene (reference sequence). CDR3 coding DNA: TGTGCCAGTAGTATTCCAGCACCCAATCAGCCCCAGCATTTT. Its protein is CASSIPAPNQPQHF.

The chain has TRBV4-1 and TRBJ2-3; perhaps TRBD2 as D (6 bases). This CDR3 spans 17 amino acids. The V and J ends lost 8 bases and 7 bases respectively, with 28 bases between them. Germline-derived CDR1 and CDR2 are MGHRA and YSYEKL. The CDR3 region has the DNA TGCGCCAGCCAACCTCGGAATGGCGGGGTGGAACCGAATACGCAGTATTTT. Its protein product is CASQPRNGGVEPNTQYF.

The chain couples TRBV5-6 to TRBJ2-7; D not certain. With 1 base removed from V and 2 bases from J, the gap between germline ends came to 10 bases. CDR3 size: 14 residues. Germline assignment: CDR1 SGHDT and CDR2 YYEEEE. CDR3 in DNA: TGTGCCAGCAGCTTGCTGGGGTCCCCCTACGAGCAGTACTTC. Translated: CASSLLGSPYEQYF.

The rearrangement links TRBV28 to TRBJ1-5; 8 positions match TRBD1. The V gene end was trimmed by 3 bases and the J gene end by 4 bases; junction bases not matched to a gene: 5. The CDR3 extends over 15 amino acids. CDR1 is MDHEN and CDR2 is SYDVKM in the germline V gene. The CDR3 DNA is TGTGCCAGCAGTTTCCTTACAGGGGGAAATCAGCCCCAGCATTTT. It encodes CASSFLTGGNQPQHF.

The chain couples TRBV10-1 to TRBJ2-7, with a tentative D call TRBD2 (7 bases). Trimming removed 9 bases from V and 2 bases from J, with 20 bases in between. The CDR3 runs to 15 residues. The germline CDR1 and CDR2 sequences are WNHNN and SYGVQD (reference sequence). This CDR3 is CASRKGGRRPYEQYF. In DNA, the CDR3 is TGCGCCAGTCGAAAGGGGGGGAGACGTCCCTACGAGCAGTACTTC.

The CDR3 DNA sequence: TGTGCCAGCAGCCCCGGTGGGGACACAGATACGCAGTATTTT. This encodes CASSPGGDTDTQYF. The chain employs TRBV11-3 and TRBJ2-3; D remains ambiguous. The CDR3 has 14 residues. Germline values: CDR1 SGHNT, CDR2 YENEEA. The V end lost 5 bases, the J end lost 2 bases, and 11 bases lay between the germline ends. Using reference TRBV11-3 and TRBJ2-3 for the parts outside the CDR3, the full variable domain is EAGVVQSPRYKIIEKKQPVAFWCNPISGHNTLYWYLQNLGQGPELLIRYENEEAVDDSQLPKDRFSAERLKGVDSTLKIQPAELGDSAVYLCASSPGGDTDTQYFGPGTRLTVL.

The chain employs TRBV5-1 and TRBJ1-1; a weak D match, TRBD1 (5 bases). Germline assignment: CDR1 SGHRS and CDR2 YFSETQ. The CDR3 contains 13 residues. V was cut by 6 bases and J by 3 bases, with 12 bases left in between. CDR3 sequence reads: CASTGQGDTEAFF. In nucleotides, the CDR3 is TGCGCCAGCACCGGGCAGGGAGACACTGAAGCTTTCTTT.

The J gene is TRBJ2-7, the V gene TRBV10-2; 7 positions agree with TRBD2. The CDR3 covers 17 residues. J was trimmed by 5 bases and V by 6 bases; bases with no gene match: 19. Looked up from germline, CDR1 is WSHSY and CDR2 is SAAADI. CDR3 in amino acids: CASSLLWLAETNHEQYF. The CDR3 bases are TGCGCCAGCAGCCTCCTATGGCTAGCGGAGACGAACCACGAGCAGTACTTC.

The DNA of the CDR3 is TGTGCCACGGAGGGGGGCTGGGGCACTGAAGCTTTCTTT. Translating it yields CATEGGWGTEAFF. This chain uses TRBV25-1 with TRBJ1-1, with TRBD1 as a possible D gene (6 bases). The CDR3 consists of 13 residues. The V end lost 10 bases, the J end lost 4 bases, and 16 bases lay between the germline ends. Germline lookup yields CDR1 MGHDK and CDR2 SYGVNS.

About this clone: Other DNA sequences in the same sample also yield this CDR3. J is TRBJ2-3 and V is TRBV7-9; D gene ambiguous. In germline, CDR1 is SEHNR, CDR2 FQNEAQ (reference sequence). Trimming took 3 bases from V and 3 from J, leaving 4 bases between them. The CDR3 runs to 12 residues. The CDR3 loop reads CASSFGTDTQYF. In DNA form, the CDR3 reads TGTGCCAGCAGCTTCGGGACAGATACGCAGTATTTT.

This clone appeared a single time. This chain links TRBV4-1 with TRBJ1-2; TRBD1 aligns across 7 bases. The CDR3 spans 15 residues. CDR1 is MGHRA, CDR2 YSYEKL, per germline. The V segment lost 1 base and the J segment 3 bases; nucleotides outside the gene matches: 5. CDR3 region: CASSQAGGPDYGYTF. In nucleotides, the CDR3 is TGCGCCAGCAGCCAAGCAGGGGGGCCTGACTATGGCTACACCTTC.

The CDR3 region is CASRSDRAIYEQYF. For the CDR3, the DNA is TGTGCCAGCAGGTCGGACAGGGCGATCTACGAGCAGTACTTC. This rearrangement joins TRBV27 to TRBJ2-7; 8 nucleotides line up with TRBD1. The CDR3 is made up of 14 amino acids. CDR1 and CDR2 (germline): MNHEY, SMNVEV (reference sequence). Trimming cost V 6 bases and J 3 bases; bases outside gene matches: 7.

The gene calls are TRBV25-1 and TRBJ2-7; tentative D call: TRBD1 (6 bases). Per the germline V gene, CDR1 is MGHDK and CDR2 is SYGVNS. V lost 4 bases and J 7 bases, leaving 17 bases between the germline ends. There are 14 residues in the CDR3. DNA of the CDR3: TGTGCCAGCAGTGGCATCCAGGGGATAGGGGAGCAGTACTTC. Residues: CASSGIQGIGEQYF.

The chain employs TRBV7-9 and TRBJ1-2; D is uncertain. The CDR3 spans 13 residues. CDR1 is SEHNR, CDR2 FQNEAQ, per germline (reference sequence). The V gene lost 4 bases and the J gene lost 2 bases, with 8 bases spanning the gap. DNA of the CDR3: TGTGCCAGCAGCTCGCCTCCCAACTATGGCTACACCTTC. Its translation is CASSSPPNYGYTF.

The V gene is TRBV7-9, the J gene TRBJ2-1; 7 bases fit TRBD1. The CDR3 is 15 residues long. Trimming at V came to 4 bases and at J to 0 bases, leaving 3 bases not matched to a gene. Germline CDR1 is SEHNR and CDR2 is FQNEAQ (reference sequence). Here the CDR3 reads CASSSTGNSYNEQFF. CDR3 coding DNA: TGTGCCAGCAGCTCGACAGGGAACTCCTACAATGAGCAGTTCTTC. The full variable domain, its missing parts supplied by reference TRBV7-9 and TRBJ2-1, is DTGVSQNPRHKITKRGQNVTFRCDPISEHNRLYWYRQTLGQGPEFLTYFQNEAQLEKSRLLSDRFSAERPKGSFSTLEIQRTEQGDSAMYLCASSSTGNSYNEQFFGPGTRLTVL.

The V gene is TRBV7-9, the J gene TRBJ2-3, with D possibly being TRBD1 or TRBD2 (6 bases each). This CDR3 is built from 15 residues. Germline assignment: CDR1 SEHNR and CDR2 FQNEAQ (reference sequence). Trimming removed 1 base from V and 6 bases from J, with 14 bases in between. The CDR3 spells CASSLGRGLDDTQYF. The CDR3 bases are TGTGCCAGCAGCTTAGGCAGGGGACTTGACGATACGCAGTATTTT.

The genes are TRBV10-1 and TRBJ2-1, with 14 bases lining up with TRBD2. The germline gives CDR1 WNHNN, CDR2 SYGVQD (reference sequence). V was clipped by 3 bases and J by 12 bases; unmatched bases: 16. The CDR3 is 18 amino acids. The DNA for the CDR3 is TGCGCCAGCAGTGATGGAGGACTAGCGGGGGGCCCAACGGTGAGGCAGTTCTTC. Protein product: CASSDGGLAGGPTVRQFF.

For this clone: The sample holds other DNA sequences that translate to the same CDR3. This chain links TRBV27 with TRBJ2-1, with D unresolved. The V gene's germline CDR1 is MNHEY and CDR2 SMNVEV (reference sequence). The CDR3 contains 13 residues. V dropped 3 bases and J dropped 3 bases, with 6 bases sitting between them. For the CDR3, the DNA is TGTGCCAGCAGTTTCGGCAGCTACAATGAGCAGTTCTTC. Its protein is CASSFGSYNEQFF.